The rows below give T cell receptor beta chains drawn from one sample of a study of T cell repertoires in cytomegalovirus infection. MiXCR was run by TCRdb on the reads, yielding one entry per CDR3 protein. Of around 530,000 distinct CDR3 sequences in the sample, around a quarter are singletons; the top ten hold roughly 13%. The sequenced material came from PBMCs. Receptors originate from a human donor in good health (CMV status not recorded). Some clones in this sample may be carry-over from other donors' samples. CDR3s include the opening cysteine and the closing phenylalanine or tryptophan. A D gene is named only where the DNA matches it firmly. Expanded clones are given a class, and other clones once, few, many or no size at all.

few,-,TRBV6-1,18,TRBJ1-6,TGTGCCAGCAGTTCTACGTTGACGGGTAGCTCCTATAATTCACCCCTCCACTTT,CASSSTLTGSSYNSPLHF
few,-,TRBV18,15,TRBJ1-1,TGTGCCAGCTCAGCGGGTGGATTGATGAACACTGAAGCTTTCTTT,CASSAGGLMNTEAFF
many,-,TRBV7-2,14,TRBJ1-4,TGTGCCAGCAGCCTAGCCCGAGGTTGGGAAAAACTGTTTTTT,CASSLARGWEKLFF
-,-,TRBV5-8,15,TRBJ2-1,TGTGCCAGCAGCTCGTCCGGTTATAGGAACAATGAGCAGTTCTTC,CASSSSGYRNNEQFF
-,-,TRBV7-2,15,TRBJ2-7,TGTGTCAGCAGCCCAAGCGGGACAGTATCCTACGAGCAGTACTTC,CVSSPSGTVSYEQYF
-,TRBD1,TRBV10-3,15,TRBJ2-5,TGTGCCATCAGTCGGGACAGGGGGCTCCAAGAGACCCAGTACTTC,CAISRDRGLQETQYF
few,TRBD1,TRBV7-2,15,TRBJ1-4,TGTGCCAGCAGCTTAGATCCAGGGGGGAATGAAAAACTGTTTTTT,CASSLDPGGNEKLFF
many,-,TRBV7-2,12,TRBJ1-5,TGTGCCAGCAGCTTAAGGGATCAGCCCCAGCATTTT,CASSLRDQPQHF
-,TRBD2,TRBV20-1,13,TRBJ2-1,TGCAGTGCTAGACCTAGCGGGAGAGATGAGCAGTTCTTC,CSARPSGRDEQFF
-,-,TRBV5-1,13,TRBJ2-5,TGCGCCAGCAGTTCGACAGCTCAAGAGACCCAGTACTTC,CASSSTAQETQYF
few,TRBD1,TRBV2,15,TRBJ1-3,TGTGCCAGCAGGGGGACAGGGTACGCTGGAAACACCATATATTTT,CASRGTGYAGNTIYF
-,-,TRBV30,13,TRBJ1-2,TGTGCCTGGAGGGGGGGATCTCTAGATGGCTACACCTTC,CAWRGGSLDGYTF
-,-,TRBV18,13,TRBJ2-7,TGTGCCAGCTCACCACCGTTATTGGGGGAGCAGTACTTC,CASSPPLLGEQYF
few,-,TRBV7-2,15,TRBJ2-1,TGTGCCAGCGCCGAGTCCAGTAGCCCCTACAATGAGCAGTTCTTC,CASAESSSPYNEQFF
-,-,TRBV2,16,TRBJ2-4,TGTGCCAGCAGGGGGGAAGACGGCCTTCCCAAAAACATTCAGTACTTC,CASRGEDGLPKNIQYF
many,TRBD1,TRBV12-3/TRBV12-4,15,TRBJ2-7,TGTGCCAGCAGCCCGACCGGGACAGGGAGGCACGAGCAGTACTTC,CASSPTGTGRHEQYF
many,TRBD1,TRBV7-2,16,TRBJ2-7,TGTGCCAGCAGCTTAGTTGGGACAGTAGGGACCTACGAGCAGTACTTC,CASSLVGTVGTYEQYF
-,-,TRBV12-5,12,TRBJ1-2,TGTGCTAGTGGTTTGATAGGGGCGGGCTACACCTTC,CASGLIGAGYTF
few,-,TRBV28,12,TRBJ1-1,TGTGCCAGCATCTCCGCGGGAACAGGAGCTTTCTTT,CASISAGTGAFF
few,-,TRBV4-3,14,TRBJ1-1,TGCGCCAGCAGCCAGGGCCAGGGGAGGGCTGAAGCTTTCTTT,CASSQGQGRAEAFF
-,-,TRBV7-6,15,TRBJ2-1,TGTGCCAGCAGCTCGTTTTCGAGCTCCTACAATGAGCAGTTCTTC,CASSSFSSSYNEQFF
-,TRBD2,TRBV5-4,17,TRBJ2-7,TGTGCCAGCAGCTTGGGGACTCCGGGACTAAGCTCCTACGAGCAGTACTTC,CASSLGTPGLSSYEQYF
few,-,TRBV7-2,13,TRBJ2-1,TGTGCCAGCAGCACACAGAATTACAATGAGCAGTTCTTC,CASSTQNYNEQFF
few,TRBD1,TRBV5-4,15,TRBJ1-1,TGTGCCAGCAGCTATCAGACAGGGAGGAACACTGAAGCTTTCTTT,CASSYQTGRNTEAFF
-,-,TRBV6-2/TRBV6-3,15,TRBJ1-6,TGTGCCAGCACCCAGGGGTTCCGGGGGCATTCACCCCTCCACTTT,CASTQGFRGHSPLHF
once,-,TRBV20-1,13,TRBJ2-1,TGCAGTGCGGGGTCGGTAGCGCCGAATGAGCAGTTCTTC,CSAGSVAPNEQFF
few,-,TRBV6-6,15,TRBJ1-3,TGTGCCAGCAGAATGGGAGGTGACTCTGGAAACACCATATATTTT,CASRMGGDSGNTIYF
few,-,TRBV5-1,15,TRBJ1-5,TGCGCCAGCAGCTTGGGAGGGCAGGACAATCAGCCCCAGCATTTT,CASSLGGQDNQPQHF
once,-,TRBV7-9,14,TRBJ2-3,TGTGCCAGAAGCTCCCTCGCCAGCACAGATACGCAGTATTTT,CARSSLASTDTQYF
-,-,TRBV6-6,11,TRBJ1-5,TGTGCCAGCAGTTTTGCAGGGGCCCAGCATTTT,CASSFAGAQHF
-,TRBD2,TRBV20-1,12,TRBJ2-3,TGCAGTGCTAGATGGGGGGGGGATACGCAGTATTTT,CSARWGGDTQYF
-,-,TRBV20-1,15,TRBJ2-7,TGCAGTGCTAGAGTACTGCGGGGGCCCCTCTACGAGCAGTACTTC,CSARVLRGPLYEQYF
-,TRBD1,TRBV12-3/TRBV12-4,12,TRBJ1-6,TGTGCCAGCAGCAGGGACAGGGTGGCCCTCCACTTT,CASSRDRVALHF
few,-,TRBV27,15,TRBJ1-2,TGTGCCAGCAGTTTATCGATGCAGGGCCCCTATGGCTACACCTTC,CASSLSMQGPYGYTF
-,TRBD2,TRBV5-6,19,TRBJ2-3,TGTGCCAGCAGCCCCGGACTAGCGGAACGACTATTCGGCACAGATACGCAGTATTTT,CASSPGLAERLFGTDTQYF
-,TRBD2,TRBV7-6,17,TRBJ2-3,TGTGCCAGCAGCCACCGGGGGGGGGAGGGGAGAACAGATACGCAGTATTTT,CASSHRGGEGRTDTQYF
few,-,TRBV7-8,15,TRBJ2-1,TGTGCCAGCAGCCAACGGGGCGGAGCGGGTAATGAGCAGTTCTTC,CASSQRGGAGNEQFF
-,-,TRBV7-2,14,TRBJ2-3,TGTGCCAGCAGTAGTCACGGAGGCACAGATACGCAGTATTTT,CASSSHGGTDTQYF
few,TRBD2,TRBV11-3,15,TRBJ2-5,TGTGCCAGCAGCTCACATAGCGGGAGCGGGCAGACCCAGTACTTC,CASSSHSGSGQTQYF
-,-,TRBV20-1,12,TRBJ1-2,TGCAGTGCGACCCGACCGGGGGGTGGCTACACCTTC,CSATRPGGGYTF
-,-,TRBV20-1,13,TRBJ2-5,TGCAGTGCTGTTCGCAGGGCCCAAGAGACCCAGTACTTC,CSAVRRAQETQYF
-,TRBD2,TRBV12-3/TRBV12-4,16,TRBJ2-1,TGTGCCAGCAGCCCCAGCGGGAGGGCTGTCTACAATGAGCAGTTCTTC,CASSPSGRAVYNEQFF
-,TRBD2,TRBV4-1,16,TRBJ2-1,TGCGCCAGCAGCCAAGAGGAACTAGCGGCCTACAATGAGCAGTTCTTC,CASSQEELAAYNEQFF
-,-,TRBV7-2,14,TRBJ2-2,TGTGCCAGCAGCACCCGGCAGGGATCCGGGGAGCTGTTTTTT,CASSTRQGSGELFF
-,-,TRBV28,11,TRBJ1-5,TGTGCCAGCACCTCGAATCAGCCCCAGCATTTT,CASTSNQPQHF
few,TRBD1,TRBV10-3,16,TRBJ1-1,TGTGCCATCAGTGAGTCTTCGGACAGGATGAACACTGAAGCTTTCTTT,CAISESSDRMNTEAFF
once,-,TRBV7-9,14,TRBJ1-4,TGTGCCAGCAGCGTTTGGGCAGGGAATGAAAAACTGTTTTTT,CASSVWAGNEKLFF
few,-,TRBV19,15,TRBJ2-5,TGTGCCAGTAGTATAGATCAGGCAGGGTCGGGGACCCAGTACTTC,CASSIDQAGSGTQYF
-,-,TRBV7-2,13,TRBJ2-3,TGTGCCAGCAGCCCGGTGGACACAGATACGCAGTATTTT,CASSPVDTDTQYF
few,-,TRBV27,15,TRBJ2-2,TGTGCCAGCAGTTTAAGTCAGGGATACACCGGGGAGCTGTTTTTT,CASSLSQGYTGELFF
-,-,TRBV18,16,TRBJ2-2,TGTGCCAGCTCACCACCGTCGACAGTGAACACCGGGGAGCTGTTTTTT,CASSPPSTVNTGELFF
-,-,TRBV20-1,16,TRBJ1-1,TGCAGTGCTAGAGATCTGCGGGGGCGGATGAACACTGAAGCTTTCTTT,CSARDLRGRMNTEAFF
few,-,TRBV20-1,15,TRBJ2-3,TGCAGTGCTAGTGGGGGGGGACAGCACACAGATACGCAGTATTTT,CSASGGGQHTDTQYF
few,TRBD2,TRBV20-1,19,TRBJ2-1,TGCAGTGCTAGGCCCGCGCGAATAAGTGGACTAGCGGCCTACAATGAGCAGTTCTTC,CSARPARISGLAAYNEQFF
-,-,TRBV29-1,12,TRBJ2-2,TGCAGCGTTGTAGGGTACACCGGGGAGCTGTTTTTT,CSVVGYTGELFF